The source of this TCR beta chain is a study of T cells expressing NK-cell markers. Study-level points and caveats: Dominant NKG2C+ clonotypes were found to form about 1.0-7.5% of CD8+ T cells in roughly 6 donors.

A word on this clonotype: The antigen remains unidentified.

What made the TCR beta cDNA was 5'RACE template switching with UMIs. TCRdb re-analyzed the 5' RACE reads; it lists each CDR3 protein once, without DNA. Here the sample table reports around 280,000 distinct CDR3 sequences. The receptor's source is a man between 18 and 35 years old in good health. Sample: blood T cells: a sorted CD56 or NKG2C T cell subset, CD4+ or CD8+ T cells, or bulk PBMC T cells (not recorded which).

The CDR3 is CASSFLFGSGETQYF. The J gene is TRBJ2-5, the V gene TRBV28; TCRdb designates TRBD2, a call that cannot be tested without DNA. Germline V gene lookup returns CDR1 MDHEN and CDR2 SYDVKM. This CDR3 contains 15 residues.